This T cell receptor (beta chain) was obtained from a study of blood T cell repertoires in COVID-19. Looking at the study overall: Sample material is recorded as cDNA or gDNA derived from T cells, B-cell-depleted T cells, or PBMCs.

Repertoires were generated with immunoSEQ multiplex PCR, while TCRdb's copy carries only in-frame clones and drops some. The repertoire has 250,000 to 350,000 clones, around 90% of them found once; the top ten carry more than 0.95%. Germline V CDR1 and CDR2: SGHDN, FVKESK. The J segment lost 7 bases and the V segment lost 2 bases, leaving 5 bases of the junction unmatched. CDR3 length: 13 amino acids. Residents of about two dozen US areas, aged roughly 18 to 95 years, made up the participants. Recovered Cohort 3 donors showed two negative PCRs, clearance, or symptom resolution. The rearrangement uses TRBV14 and TRBJ2-7, with 7 bases matching TRBD2. The clonotype was recovered from a woman aged 25 to 39 who had recovered from COVID-19. Sample: PBMCs or T cells enriched from blood (not recorded which). The CDR3 bases are TGTGCCAGCAGCCAACTGGGAGGGCATGAGCAGTACTTC. It specifies CASSQLGGHEQYF.